These 16 T cell receptor beta chains were all obtained from the same sample, sequenced in a study of monozygotic twins with cystic fibrosis. Assay used: immunoSEQ multiplex PCR; TCRdb lists only in-frame clones, some missing. The data contain about 14,000 clones, 95% to 99% of them seen just once; the ten biggest clones take up around 0.37%. Sequencing was carried out using blood. These receptors all come from a girl aged 2 to 9 with cystic fibrosis.

The genes are TRBV4-2 and TRBJ2-2; perhaps TRBD1 as D (7 bases). Trimming shortened V by 0 bases and J by 7 bases, and 24 bases separated the two germline ends. Germline V gives CDR1 LGHNA, CDR2 YNFKEQ. The CDR3 sequence is 19 residues long. Here the CDR3 DNA reads TGTGCCAGCAGCCAAGATACATCGGCAGGGGGGATAGGTATCGGGGAGCTGTTTTTT. As protein: CASSQDTSAGGIGIGELFF.

The chain carries TRBV2 and TRBJ2-1; D not resolved. The CDR3 spans 15 residues. V lost 4 bases and J lost 3, with 13 bases in between. Germline CDR1 and CDR2: SNHLY and FYNNEI. The CDR3 loop is CASSVDTQNYNEQFF. In DNA form, the CDR3 reads TGTGCCAGCAGTGTAGATACCCAAAACTACAATGAGCAGTTCTTC.

This rearrangement joins TRBV5-4 to TRBJ2-2, with TRBD2 matching 16 bases. Looked up from germline, CDR1 is SGHNT and CDR2 is YYREEE (reference sequence). With V trimmed by 4 bases and J by 3 bases, 6 bases remained unmatched. CDR3 length: 18 residues. CDR3 DNA: TGTGCCAGCAGCCTCGGGACTAGCGGGAGGGGGTACACCGGGGAGCTGTTTTTT. Its protein product is CASSLGTSGRGYTGELFF.

The chain is built from TRBV19 and TRBJ1-5; D possibly corresponds to TRBD1 (6 bases). The germline gives CDR1 LNHDA, CDR2 SQIVND (reference sequence). The CDR3 is 15 amino acids. Trimming stripped 3 bases from V and 5 bases from J, with 14 bases between. The CDR3 DNA follows: TGTGCCAGTAGTATTATGGCCAGGGGCGATCAGCCCCAGCATTTT. Protein sequence: CASSIMARGDQPQHF.

This chain uses TRBV5-1 with TRBJ2-7; no clear D gene. Germline V gene data show CDR1 as SGHRS and CDR2 as YFSETQ. The CDR3 is made up of 15 amino acids. V lost 0 bases to trimming and J lost 4 bases, with 14 bases between them. CDR3 bases: TGCGCCAGCAGCTTGGACCTAAGCAGTGTATACGAGCAGTACTTC. It translates to CASSLDLSSVYEQYF.

This chain uses TRBV14 with TRBJ2-7; 8 nucleotides align to TRBD1. The CDR3 extends over 14 amino acids. CDR1 and CDR2 from the germline V gene are SGHDN and FVKESK. V lost 4 bases to trimming and J lost 1 base; unmatched junction nucleotides: 3. The CDR3: CASSPGQVSYEQYF. In nucleotides, the CDR3 is TGTGCCAGCAGCCCGGGACAGGTGTCCTACGAGCAGTACTTC.

The V call is TRBV7-9, the J call TRBJ2-1, with 10 positions matching TRBD2. The germline gives CDR1 SEHNR, CDR2 FQNEAQ (reference sequence). The junction had 19 bases not matched to a gene; V was cut back by 10 bases and J by 7 bases. The CDR3 consists of 17 residues. Here the CDR3 DNA reads TGTGCCATCCGACCTAGCGGGAGTTTAGAGTTAGGGAATGAGCAGTTCTTC. Translated, it gives CAIRPSGSLELGNEQFF.

V and J are TRBV6-5 and TRBJ1-2; D is perhaps TRBD1 (5 bases). Germline lookup yields CDR1 MNHEY and CDR2 SVGAGI. Trimming took 2 bases from V and 4 from J, leaving 8 bases between them. CDR3 length: 13 amino acids. Here the CDR3 reads CASSYPGGYGYTF. CDR3 bases: TGTGCCAGCAGTTACCCGGGGGGCTATGGCTACACCTTC.

The chain recombines TRBV7-8 with TRBJ2-1; no reliable D call. The V gene's germline CDR1 is SGHVS and CDR2 FQNEAQ. This CDR3 region has 17 residues. The V end lost 2 bases, the J end lost 5 bases, and 19 bases lay between the germline ends. The DNA of the CDR3 is TGTGCCAGCAGCTTACCCCGCGCGGTCCCTGAGGACAATGAGCAGTTCTTC. As protein: CASSLPRAVPEDNEQFF.

The chain combines TRBV5-6 with TRBJ1-1; D is unresolved. Germline V gene data show CDR1 as SGHDT and CDR2 as YYEEEE. The CDR3 extends over 14 amino acids. Trimming cost V 4 bases and J 0 bases, with 10 bases left between them. The CDR3 reads CASSPVGVNTEAFF. CDR3 DNA: TGTGCCAGCAGCCCAGTTGGGGTGAACACTGAAGCTTTCTTT.

V is TRBV5-4 and J is TRBJ2-7, with no clear D. CDR3 length: 15 residues. Germline V gives CDR1 SGHNT, CDR2 YYREEE (reference sequence). Trimming left V 4 bases short and J 0 bases short, with 14 bases between. The CDR3 coding sequence is TGTGCCAGCAGCCCAAACTGGACCAGCTCCTACGAGCAGTACTTC. As protein: CASSPNWTSSYEQYF. Based on the CDR3 plus reference TRBV5-4 and TRBJ2-7, the full variable domain is ETGVTQSPTHLIKTRGQQVTLRCSSQSGHNTVSWYQQALGQGPQFIFQYYREEENGRGNFPPRFSGLQFPNYSSELNVNALELDDSALYLCASSPNWTSSYEQYFGPGTRLTVT.

J is TRBJ1-2 and V is TRBV10-3, with a weak D call TRBD1 (5 bases). The germline V gene has CDR1 ENHRY and CDR2 SYGVKD. Trimming removed 4 bases from V and 4 bases from J, with 13 bases in between. CDR3 length: 14 amino acids. The CDR3 coding sequence is TGTGCCATCAGTGGTGTGGCGGGGACCTATGGCTACACCTTC. Residues: CAISGVAGTYGYTF.

This sequence joins TRBV5-4 and TRBJ2-1; 16 nucleotides align to TRBD2. With 3 bases clipped from V and 6 bases from J, the junction kept 6 bases outside the gene matches. CDR3 length equals 17 residues. Germline assignment: CDR1 SGHNT and CDR2 YYREEE (reference sequence). The CDR3 region has the DNA TGTGCCAGCAGCTCGGGGACTAGCGGGAGGGCCGTCAATGAGCAGTTCTTC. Translated, it gives CASSSGTSGRAVNEQFF. The full variable domain, completed using reference TRBV5-4 and TRBJ2-1, is ETGVTQSPTHLIKTRGQQVTLRCSSQSGHNTVSWYQQALGQGPQFIFQYYREEENGRGNFPPRFSGLQFPNYSSELNVNALELDDSALYLCASSSGTSGRAVNEQFFGPGTRLTVL.

The J gene is TRBJ1-2, the V gene TRBV27; tentative D call: TRBD1 (6 bases). Germline CDR1 MNHEY, CDR2 SMNVEV (reference sequence). This CDR3 region has 16 residues. V gave up 3 bases and J gave up 6 bases, with 20 bases separating them. The DNA for the CDR3 is TGTGCCAGCAGTTTGATTGGTGTAAGGGGGACCAATGGCTACACCTTC. Translated, it gives CASSLIGVRGTNGYTF.

The chain carries TRBV28 and TRBJ2-7; TRBD2 agrees at 11 bases. The V and J ends lost 5 bases and 9 bases, in that order; junction bases with no gene match: 9. CDR3 size: 14 residues. The germline V gene encodes CDR1 MDHEN and CDR2 SYDVKM. The CDR3 DNA reads as TGTGCCAGCAGTCCCCTAGCGGGAGGAATAGGGCAGTACTTC. This sequence encodes CASSPLAGGIGQYF.

V usage is TRBV19 and J usage is TRBJ1-5; D is possibly TRBD1 (6 bases). Trimming took off 4 bases at V and 3 bases at J, with 10 bases between the two ends. CDR1 LNHDA and CDR2 SQIVND come from the germline V gene (reference sequence). This CDR3 region has 14 residues. The CDR3 bases are TGTGCCAGTAGTACTTGGGACAACAATCAGCCCCAGCATTTT. Residues: CASSTWDNNQPQHF.